The 27 T cell receptor beta chains listed next were all sequenced from one sample in a study of T cell responses to AZD1222 COVID-19 vaccine. Assay: immunoSEQ multiplex PCR; the TCRdb copy retains only in-frame clones and omits some. This sample has 150,000 or so clones, with 90% to 95% found just once. The specimen comprised peripheral blood, sampled 28 days after the second AZD1222 dose. The receptors come from an adult who received the AZD1222 COVID-19 vaccine.

This chain uses TRBV4-1 with TRBJ1-2, with D uncertain. The CDR3 spans 12 residues. Germline CDR1 reads MGHRA; CDR2 reads YSYEKL. Between the trimmed V and J ends, which lost 2 bases and 7 bases, there was a span of 8 bases. CDR3 sequence (DNA): TGCGCCAGCAGCCAAAACGGGGTTGGCTACACCTTC. The encoded protein is CASSQNGVGYTF.

This chain's CDR3 is CASSSLSGQPQHF. The CDR3 DNA reads as TGTGCCAGCAGTTCCCTTTCGGGTCAGCCCCAGCATTTT. V is TRBV28 and J is TRBJ1-5, with D hard to call. V lost 4 bases to trimming and J lost 6 bases, with 10 bases between them. CDR3 length: 13 residues. Germline CDR1 MDHEN, CDR2 SYDVKM.

The rearrangement joins TRBV19 to TRBJ1-2; D gene ambiguous. Trimming removed 6 bases from V and 5 bases from J, with 10 bases in between. This CDR3 comprises 12 residues. Germline-derived CDR1 and CDR2 are LNHDA and SQIVND (reference sequence). This chain's CDR3 is CASRNELYGYTF. As DNA, the CDR3 is TGTGCCAGTAGGAATGAACTTTATGGCTACACCTTC.

Only a few counts were recorded for this clone. The V gene is TRBV9, the J gene TRBJ1-1; D gene uncertain. V was clipped by 5 bases and J by 4 bases, with 21 bases between them. This CDR3 is 16 amino acids long. Germline V gene lookup returns CDR1 SGDLS and CDR2 YYNGEE. The CDR3 DNA reads TGTGCCAGCAGTGCAATATTCCGTGCATCGCGCACTGAAGCTTTCTTT. Translating it yields CASSAIFRASRTEAFF.

CDR3 DNA: TGTGCCACCAGTCTGGCCCGCGATGAGCAGTTCTTC. It codes for CATSLARDEQFF. The chain has TRBV15 and TRBJ2-1; D is ambiguous. With 6 bases removed from V and 8 bases from J, the gap between germline ends came to 11 bases. Germline V gene data show CDR1 as LNHNV and CDR2 as YYDKDF (reference sequence). This CDR3 is built from 12 residues.

This clone has only one observation. The rearrangement links TRBV14 to TRBJ1-4; D is unclear. The CDR3 sequence is 15 residues long. Germline V gives CDR1 SGHDN, CDR2 FVKESK. The germline V and J ends were trimmed by 2 bases and 10 bases, with 17 bases remaining between them. CDR3 in DNA: TGTGCCAGCAGCCAACTAGGCTTGACTGTTGGAAAACTGTTTTTT. This translates into CASSQLGLTVGKLFF.

This clone has more than one count but fewer than ten. The V gene is TRBV7-2, the J gene TRBJ2-1; no reliable D call. The CDR3 runs 13 residues. Germline CDR1 SGHTA, CDR2 FQGNSA. Trimming removed 4 bases at V and 4 bases at J, with 8 bases between. The CDR3 sequence is CASSSSRYNEQFF. The CDR3 region has the DNA TGTGCCAGCAGCTCCAGCAGGTACAATGAGCAGTTCTTC.

The chain couples TRBV6-1 to TRBJ2-7, with D uncertain. CDR1 and CDR2 from the germline V gene are MNHNS and SASEGT. The V and J ends lost 5 bases and 1 base respectively, with 12 bases between them. This CDR3 is built from 14 residues. This CDR3 reads CASSSGPGSYEQYF. The DNA of the CDR3 is TGTGCCAGCAGTTCGGGCCCCGGATCCTACGAGCAGTACTTC.

The rearrangement joins TRBV5-8 to TRBJ1-1; D possibly corresponds to TRBD1 (5 bases). Germline CDR1 SGHTS, CDR2 YDEGEE. CDR3 length: 16 residues. The ends were cut back, 4 bases at V and 1 base at J, with 17 bases in the middle. The CDR3 loop is CASSPEEWGTNTEAFF. For the CDR3, the DNA is TGTGCCAGCAGCCCCGAGGAGTGGGGGACGAACACTGAAGCTTTCTTT.

The chain uses TRBV7-2 and TRBJ2-1; 12 nucleotides align to TRBD2. The V gene's germline CDR1 is SGHTA and CDR2 FQGNSA. The CDR3 consists of 15 residues. V lost 1 base and J lost 6; bases outside the gene matches: 1. For the CDR3, the DNA is TGTGCCAGCAGCTTAGGGACTAGCGGGATCAATGAGCAGTTCTTC. It encodes CASSLGTSGINEQFF.

J is TRBJ2-7 and V is TRBV12-3 or TRBV12-4; D uncertain. CDR3 length: 13 amino acids. Trimming pared 6 bases from V and 2 bases from J, leaving 11 bases between. CDR3 nucleotide sequence: TGTGCCAGCAGCTTGGGGAATACCTACGAGCAGTACTTC. Translating it yields CASSLGNTYEQYF.

The chain uses TRBV27 and TRBJ2-7, with TRBD2 identical over 7 bases. The CDR3 sequence is 14 residues long. Trimming at V came to 6 bases and at J to 2 bases, leaving 7 bases not matched to a gene. The germline V gene has CDR1 MNHEY and CDR2 SMNVEV (reference sequence). The CDR3 DNA reads TGTGCCAGCAGCCCCTGGGGGGGACCCTACGAGCAGTACTTC. Its translation: CASSPWGGPYEQYF.

The chain is built from TRBV25-1 and TRBJ1-1; 7 bases map to TRBD1. Germline loops: CDR1 MGHDK, CDR2 SYGVNS. Trimming removed 2 bases from V and 1 base from J; junction bases left unmatched: 1. The CDR3 is made up of 14 amino acids. The CDR3 DNA follows: TGTGCCAGCAGTGAAGAGGGGGCGAACACTGAAGCTTTCTTT. This codes for CASSEEGANTEAFF.

The rearrangement joins TRBV18 to TRBJ2-7, with 7 bases that match TRBD1. The CDR3 is 14 residues long. V lost 3 bases and J lost 2; bases outside the gene matches: 4. Looked up from germline, CDR1 is KGHSH and CDR2 is LQKENI. The CDR3 DNA follows: TGTGCCAGCTCACCTACCGGGACAGCCTACGAGCAGTACTTC. Translated: CASSPTGTAYEQYF.

This clone was seen a few times. The genes are TRBV15 and TRBJ2-7; D might be TRBD1 (5 bases). Germline values: CDR1 LNHNV, CDR2 YYDKDF (reference sequence). This CDR3 spans 11 amino acids. V was shortened by 11 bases and J by 6 bases, with 14 bases between the two germline ends. CDR3 residues: CAVSAGLEQYF. For the CDR3, the DNA is TGTGCCGTCTCGGCAGGGCTCGAGCAGTACTTC.

The rearrangement links TRBV6-5 to TRBJ2-7; 9 nucleotides line up with TRBD2. CDR1 MNHEY and CDR2 SVGAGI come from the germline V gene. Trimming took 4 bases from V and 5 from J; bases not matched to a gene: 3. The CDR3 spans 13 residues. This chain's CDR3 is CASSSGTSNEQYF. The DNA of the CDR3 is TGTGCCAGCAGTTCGGGGACTAGCAACGAGCAGTACTTC.

V usage is TRBV5-1 and J usage is TRBJ2-7; tentatively, D is TRBD1 (6 bases). The V and J ends lost 4 bases and 3 bases respectively, with 26 bases between them. In germline, CDR1 is SGHRS, CDR2 YFSETQ. The CDR3 length is 18 residues. The DNA for the CDR3 is TGCGCCAGCAGCCCCCGAACCGCCCTTCAGGCAGGGGTCTACGAGCAGTACTTC. Its translation is CASSPRTALQAGVYEQYF.

The rearrangement uses TRBV20-1 and TRBJ1-1; no clear D. Germline V gene data show CDR1 as DFQATT and CDR2 as SNEGSKA (reference sequence). Trimming pared 6 bases from V and 10 bases from J, leaving 15 bases between. This CDR3 contains 11 residues. CDR3 sequence: CSATKQTGAFF. For the CDR3, the DNA is TGCAGTGCCACGAAACAAACGGGAGCTTTCTTT.

This sequence joins TRBV13 and TRBJ1-2, with 10 bases identical to TRBD1. The trim removed 0 bases at V and 4 bases at J, leaving 2 bases unmatched. The CDR3 sequence is 15 residues long. Germline V gene data show CDR1 as PRHDT and CDR2 as FYEKMQ (reference sequence). CDR3 nucleotide sequence: TGTGCCAGCAGCTTAGGGGACAGGGGGTTCTATGGCTACACCTTC. Protein: CASSLGDRGFYGYTF.

The gene calls are TRBV19 and TRBJ2-4; 7 nucleotides match TRBD2. CDR3 length: 15 amino acids. V lost 4 bases to trimming and J lost 7 bases; unmatched junction nucleotides: 10. Germline V gene sequence: CDR1 LNHDA, CDR2 SQIVND (reference sequence). The CDR3 reads CASSTGGGPPNIQYF. The CDR3 nucleotides read TGTGCCAGTAGTACTGGGGGAGGGCCCCCGAACATTCAGTACTTC.

In DNA, the CDR3 is TGTGCCAGCAGCCCTCAGACAAATATGAACACTGAAGCTTTCTTT. Translation gives CASSPQTNMNTEAFF. The chain recombines TRBV5-5 with TRBJ1-1; D unclear. V was cut by 4 bases and J by 0 bases, with 13 bases left in between. Per the germline V gene, CDR1 is SGHKS and CDR2 is YYEKEE (reference sequence). The CDR3 length is 15 residues. The variable domain in full, with the rest retrieved from reference TRBV5-5 and TRBJ1-1, is DAGVTQSPTHLIKTRGQQVTLRCSPISGHKSVSWYQQVLGQGPQFIFQYYEKEERGRGNFPDRFSARQFPNYSSELNVNALLLGDSALYLCASSPQTNMNTEAFFGQGTRLTVV.

This chain connects TRBV19 to TRBJ1-1; maybe TRBD1 (6 bases). With 7 bases removed from V and 5 bases from J, the gap between germline ends came to 20 bases. CDR1 LNHDA and CDR2 SQIVND come from the germline V gene (reference sequence). The CDR3 sequence is 15 residues long. The CDR3 bases are TGTGCCAGTAAGTTTAGGGACACCCGAGGGACTGAAGCTTTCTTT. The encoded protein is CASKFRDTRGTEAFF.

This chain links TRBV18 with TRBJ1-4; D is undetermined. The V and J ends lost 4 bases and 4 bases respectively, with 7 bases between them. CDR1 and CDR2 (germline): KGHSH, LQKENI. The CDR3 runs 13 residues. CDR3 sequence (DNA): TGTGCCAGCTCACAGGACCTTAATGAAAAACTGTTTTTT. Its protein is CASSQDLNEKLFF.

The chain recombines TRBV19 with TRBJ2-2; D uncertain. Germline CDR1 and CDR2: LNHDA and SQIVND (reference sequence). The length of the CDR3 is 12 residues. Trimming cost V 6 bases and J 7 bases, with 9 bases left between them. The CDR3 here is CASSVWIGELFF. CDR3 DNA sequence: TGTGCCAGTAGCGTTTGGATCGGGGAGCTGTTTTTT.

The chain uses TRBV21-1 and TRBJ1-5. TRBV21-1 represents a pseudogene. This CDR3 contains 18 residues. The DNA of the CDR3 is TGTGCCAGCAGCAAAGCGTGGGGACGCAAACCGATTAATCAGCCCCAGCATTTT. Translating gives CASSKAWGRKPINQPQHF.

The rearrangement uses TRBV19 and TRBJ1-5, with D unclear. CDR1 and CDR2 from the germline V gene are LNHDA and SQIVND (reference sequence). V was clipped by 2 bases and J by 3 bases, with 11 bases between them. This CDR3 is built from 15 residues. CDR3 DNA sequence: TGTGCCAGTAGTATACCCGGACTGAACAATCAGCCCCAGCATTTT. This codes for CASSIPGLNNQPQHF.

The chain is built from TRBV9 and TRBJ1-2; maybe TRBD1 (5 bases). V dropped 0 bases and J dropped 1 base, with 25 bases sitting between them. CDR1 and CDR2 (germline): SGDLS, YYNGEE. This CDR3 spans 20 amino acids. CDR3 in DNA: TGTGCCAGCAGCGTAGCCCTCGGGGCAGGTACCAAAAAAATTAACTATGGCTACACCTTC. It codes for CASSVALGAGTKKINYGYTF.